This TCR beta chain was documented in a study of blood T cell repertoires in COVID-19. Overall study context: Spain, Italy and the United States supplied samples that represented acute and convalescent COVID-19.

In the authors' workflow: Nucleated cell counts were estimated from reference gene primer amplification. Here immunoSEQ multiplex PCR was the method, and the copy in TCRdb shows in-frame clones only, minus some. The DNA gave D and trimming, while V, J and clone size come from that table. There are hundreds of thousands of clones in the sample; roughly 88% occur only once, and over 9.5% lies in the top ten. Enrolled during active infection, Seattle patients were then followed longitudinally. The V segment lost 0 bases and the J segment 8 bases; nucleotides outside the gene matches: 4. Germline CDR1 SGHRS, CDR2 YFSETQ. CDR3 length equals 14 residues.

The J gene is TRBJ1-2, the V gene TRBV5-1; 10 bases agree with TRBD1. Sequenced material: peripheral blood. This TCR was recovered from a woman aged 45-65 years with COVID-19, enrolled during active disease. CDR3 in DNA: TGCGCCAGCAGCTTGGAGGGGACAGGGGAAGGCTACACCTTC. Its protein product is CASSLEGTGEGYTF. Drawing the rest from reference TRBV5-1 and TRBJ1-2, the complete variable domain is KAGVTQTPRYLIKTRGQQVTLSCSPISGHRSVSWYQQTPGQGLQFLFEYFSETQRNKGNFPGRFSGRQFSNSRSEMNVSTLELGDSALYLCASSLEGTGEGYTFGSGTRLTVV.